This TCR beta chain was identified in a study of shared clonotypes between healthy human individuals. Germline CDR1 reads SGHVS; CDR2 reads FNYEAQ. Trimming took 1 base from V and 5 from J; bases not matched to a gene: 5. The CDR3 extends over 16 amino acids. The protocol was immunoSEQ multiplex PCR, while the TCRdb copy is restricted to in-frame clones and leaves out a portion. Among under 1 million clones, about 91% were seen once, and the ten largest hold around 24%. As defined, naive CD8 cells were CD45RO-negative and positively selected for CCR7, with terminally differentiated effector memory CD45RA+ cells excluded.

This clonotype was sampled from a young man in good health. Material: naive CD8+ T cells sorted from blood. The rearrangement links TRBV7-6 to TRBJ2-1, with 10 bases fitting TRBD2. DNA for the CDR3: TGTGCCAGCAGCTTAGTCTGGACTAGCGGAAACAATGAGCAGTTCTTC. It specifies CASSLVWTSGNNEQFF.